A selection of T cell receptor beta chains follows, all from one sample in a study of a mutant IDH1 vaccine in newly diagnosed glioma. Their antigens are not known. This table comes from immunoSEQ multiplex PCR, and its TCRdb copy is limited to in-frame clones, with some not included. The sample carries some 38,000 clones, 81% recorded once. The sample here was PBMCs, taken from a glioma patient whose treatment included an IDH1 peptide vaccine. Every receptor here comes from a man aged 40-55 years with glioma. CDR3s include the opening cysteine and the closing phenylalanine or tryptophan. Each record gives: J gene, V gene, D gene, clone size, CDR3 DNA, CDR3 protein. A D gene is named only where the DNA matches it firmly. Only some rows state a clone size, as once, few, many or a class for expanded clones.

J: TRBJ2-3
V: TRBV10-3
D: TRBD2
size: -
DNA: TGTGCCATCAGTGAGTCCAGCGGGGTAACAGATACGCAGTATTTT
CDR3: CAISESSGVTDTQYF

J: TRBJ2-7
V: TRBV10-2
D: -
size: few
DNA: TGCGCCAGCAGTGAGTCAAGGTTAAGAAGGGACGAGCAGTACTTC
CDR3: CASSESRLRRDEQYF

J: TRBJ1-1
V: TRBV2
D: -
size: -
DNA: TGTGCCAGCAGTGCTGGCGGGACTGAAGCTTTCTTT
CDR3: CASSAGGTEAFF

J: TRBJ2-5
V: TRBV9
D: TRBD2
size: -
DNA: TGTGCCAGCAGCGCAGGACTAGCTGAGACCCAGTACTTC
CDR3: CASSAGLAETQYF

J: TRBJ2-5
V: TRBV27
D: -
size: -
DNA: TGTGCCAGCAGTTCAAGGGCCCATCAAGAGACCCAGTACTTC
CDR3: CASSSRAHQETQYF

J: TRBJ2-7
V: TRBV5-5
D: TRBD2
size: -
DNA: TGTGCCAGCAGCTGGGGGGGAAGCTCCTACGAGCAGTACTTC
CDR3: CASSWGGSSYEQYF

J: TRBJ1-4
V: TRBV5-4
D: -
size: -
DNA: TGTGCCAGCAGCTCGATGCCGACTGGAAAACTGTTTTTT
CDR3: CASSSMPTGKLFF

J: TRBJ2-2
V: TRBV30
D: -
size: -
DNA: TGTGCCTGCCCTAGGATAGGGGCGGTCGGGGAGCTGTTTTTT
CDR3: CACPRIGAVGELFF

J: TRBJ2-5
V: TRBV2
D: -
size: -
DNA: TGTGCCAGCACTCCTAAAGAGACCCAGTACTTC
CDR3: CASTPKETQYF

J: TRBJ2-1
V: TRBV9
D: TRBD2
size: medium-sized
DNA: TGTGCCAGCAGCGTGCGGGAGGGACCGCGGAATGAGCAGTTCTTC
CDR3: CASSVREGPRNEQFF

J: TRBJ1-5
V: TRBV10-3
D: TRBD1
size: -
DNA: TGTGCCATCGGACAGGGGGGTCAGCCCCAGCATTTT
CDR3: CAIGQGGQPQHF

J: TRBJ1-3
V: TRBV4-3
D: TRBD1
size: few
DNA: TGCGCCAGCAGCCGGTCCAGGGGGTCCTCTGGAAACACCATATATTTT
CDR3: CASSRSRGSSGNTIYF

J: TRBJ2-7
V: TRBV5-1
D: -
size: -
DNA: TGCGCCAGCAGCATGACCGGGACTGAACCCTACGAGCAGTACTTC
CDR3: CASSMTGTEPYEQYF

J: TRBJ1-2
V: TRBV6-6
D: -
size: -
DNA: TGTGCCAGCATACACTACGGGGCCCGGGAGGATGGCTACACCTTC
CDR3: CASIHYGAREDGYTF

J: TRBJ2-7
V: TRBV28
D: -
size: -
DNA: TGTGCCAGCAGTTTACAGGGCCAGGACTACGAGCAGTACTTC
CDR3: CASSLQGQDYEQYF

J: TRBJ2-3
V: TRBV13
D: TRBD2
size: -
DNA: TGTGCCAGCAGCTTAGGCCGACTAGCGGGAGCGTGGGCAGATACGCAGTATTTT
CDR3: CASSLGRLAGAWADTQYF

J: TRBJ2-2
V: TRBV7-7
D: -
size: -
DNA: TGTGCTAGCAGCCCAGTCAGCAACACCGGGGAGCTGTTTTTT
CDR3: CASSPVSNTGELFF

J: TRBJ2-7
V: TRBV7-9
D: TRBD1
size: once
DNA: TGTGCCAGCAGCTTAAGAGGACAGGGACTTTCCTACGAGCAGTACTTC
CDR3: CASSLRGQGLSYEQYF

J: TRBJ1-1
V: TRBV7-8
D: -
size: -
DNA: TGTGCCAGCAGCCCCGTCATGAACACTGAAGCTTTCTTT
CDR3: CASSPVMNTEAFF

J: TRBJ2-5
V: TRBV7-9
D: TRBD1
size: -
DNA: TGTGCCAGCAGCTGGGGACAGCTCCAGGAGACCCAGTACTTC
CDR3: CASSWGQLQETQYF

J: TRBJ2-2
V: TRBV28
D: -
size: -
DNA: TGTGCCAGCAGTCGGGGGGCGACTACCGGGGAGCTGTTTTTT
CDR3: CASSRGATTGELFF

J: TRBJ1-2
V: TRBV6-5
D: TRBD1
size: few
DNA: TGTGCCAGCAGTTACCAACGGGACAGGGAGGGCTACACCTTC
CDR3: CASSYQRDREGYTF

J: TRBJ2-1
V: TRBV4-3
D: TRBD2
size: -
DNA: TGCGCCAGCAGCCAAGGGCTAGCGGGAGTGGTATCGGGGTACAATGAGCAGTTCTTC
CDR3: CASSQGLAGVVSGYNEQFF

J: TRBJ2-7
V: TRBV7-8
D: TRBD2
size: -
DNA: TGTGCCAGCAGCTCAGGGACTAGCTTCGGCTCCTACGAGCAGTACTTC
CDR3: CASSSGTSFGSYEQYF

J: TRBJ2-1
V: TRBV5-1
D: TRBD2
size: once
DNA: TGCGCCAGCAGCTTGGTCCGACTAGCGGGGGGGCCCTCATACTACAATGAGCAGTTCTTC
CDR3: CASSLVRLAGGPSYYNEQFF

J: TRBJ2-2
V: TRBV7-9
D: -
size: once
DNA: TGTGCCAGCAGCGACGACCTAAACACCGGGGAGCTGTTTTTT
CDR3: CASSDDLNTGELFF

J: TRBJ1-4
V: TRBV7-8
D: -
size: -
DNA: TGTGCCAGCAGGCGACAGGCGTTTAATGAAAAACTGTTTTTT
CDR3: CASRRQAFNEKLFF

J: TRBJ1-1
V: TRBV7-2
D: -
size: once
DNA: TGTGCCAGCAGCTCTAGGGGTTTTGGTGAAGCTTTCTTT
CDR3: CASSSRGFGEAFF

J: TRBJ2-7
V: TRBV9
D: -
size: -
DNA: TGTGCCAGCAGCGTAGCCCAGGGACCCTACGAGCAGTACTTC
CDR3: CASSVAQGPYEQYF

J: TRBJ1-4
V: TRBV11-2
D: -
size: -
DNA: TGTGCCAGCAGCCCTACAGGGACAACTAATGAAAAACTGTTTTTT
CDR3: CASSPTGTTNEKLFF